Presented here are 28 T cell receptor beta chains from one specimen sequenced in a study of T-cell memory formation after mild COVID-19. TCRdb redid the calling of the 5' RACE reads with MiXCR, one entry per CDR3 protein. The sample holds some 410,000 distinct CDR3 sequences, 23% seen once. Sequenced: PBMCs or a T cell subset sorted from them (not recorded which). The receptors here all came from an adult woman who had mild COVID-19 (a few samples of this study predate the infection). Cell type and time point are not known.

This clonotype was recorded a few times. V usage is TRBV7-8 and J usage is TRBJ2-7; D not certain. Trimming pared 5 bases from V and 1 base from J, leaving 15 bases between. Germline assignment: CDR1 SGHVS and CDR2 FQNEAQ. The CDR3 length is 15 residues. The CDR3 is CASSARDSQSYEQYF. The DNA for the CDR3 is TGTGCCAGCAGCGCTCGCGACTCCCAATCCTACGAGCAGTACTTC.

At least ten counts were recorded for this clonotype. The rearrangement uses TRBV7-9 and TRBJ2-5, with D possibly matching TRBD2 (6 bases). The CDR3 is 17 residues long. Trimming left V 1 base short and J 5 bases short, with 20 bases between. The V gene's germline CDR1 is SEHNR and CDR2 FQNEAQ (reference sequence). The CDR3 is CASSLGRGAGKSETQYF. The CDR3 nucleotides are TGTGCCAGCAGCTTAGGCCGCGGGGCAGGGAAGTCGGAGACCCAGTACTTC. The full variable domain, its missing parts supplied by reference TRBV7-9 and TRBJ2-5, is DTGVSQNPRHKITKRGQNVTFRCDPISEHNRLYWYRQTLGQGPEFLTYFQNEAQLEKSRLLSDRFSAERPKGSFSTLEIQRTEQGDSAMYLCASSLGRGAGKSETQYFGPGTRLLVL.

This clonotype was observed a few times. This chain uses TRBV18 with TRBJ2-7, with a tentative D call TRBD2 (6 bases). V was pared by 0 bases and J by 2 bases, with 11 bases between. The CDR3 runs 15 residues. Germline CDR1 and CDR2: KGHSH and LQKENI. The CDR3 nucleotides read TGTGCCAGCTCACCACCCGGAGGGACCCCCTACGAGCAGTACTTC. This translates into CASSPPGGTPYEQYF. The whole variable domain, filled in from reference TRBV18 and TRBJ2-7, reads NAGVMQNPRHLVRRRGQEARLRCSPMKGHSHVYWYRQLPEEGLKFMVYLQKENIIDESGMPKERFSAEFPKEGPSILRIQQVVRGDSAAYFCASSPPGGTPYEQYFGPGTRLTVT.

The chain couples TRBV3-1 to TRBJ2-5; D unclear. V was clipped by 0 bases and J by 7 bases, with 3 bases between them. Germline CDR1 and CDR2: LGHDT and YNNKEL (reference sequence). The CDR3 covers 11 residues. CDR3 DNA: TGTGCCAGCAGCCAAGAATCGACCCAGTACTTC. Translation: CASSQESTQYF.

This clonotype was recorded at least ten times. The chain couples TRBV20-1 to TRBJ2-1, with TRBD2 matching over 7 bases. CDR1 is DFQATT, CDR2 SNEGSKA, per germline (reference sequence). The CDR3 is 15 residues long. V was clipped by 0 bases and J by 8 bases; unmatched bases: 10. The CDR3 bases are TGCAGTGCTAGAGAAGCACTAGCGATTTCGGATGAGCAGTTCTTC. Translation: CSAREALAISDEQFF.

This clonotype was seen a few times. The chain joins TRBV24-1 to TRBJ2-3; TRBD1 matches at 10 bases. CDR1 and CDR2 (germline): KGHDR, SFDVKD. The CDR3 extends over 14 amino acids. With V trimmed by 4 bases and J by 5 bases, 2 bases remained unmatched. CDR3 in DNA: TGTGCCACCAGTGACCGGACAGGGGGAGATACGCAGTATTTT. Translating it yields CATSDRTGGDTQYF.

The chain joins TRBV7-2 to TRBJ2-7; D not resolved. Between the trimmed V and J ends, which lost 0 bases and 3 bases, there was a span of 12 bases. From germline, CDR1 is SGHTA and CDR2 FQGNSA. This CDR3 has 15 amino acids. The CDR3 is CASSLASQSLYEQYF. The CDR3 DNA follows: TGTGCCAGCAGCTTAGCGAGCCAGTCCCTCTACGAGCAGTACTTC.

This rearrangement joins TRBV20-1 to TRBJ2-4; D gene uncertain. Germline CDR1 reads DFQATT; CDR2 reads SNEGSKA (reference sequence). The germline V and J ends were trimmed by 0 bases and 0 bases, with 6 bases remaining between them. This CDR3 region has 14 residues. CDR3 DNA: TGCAGTGCTAGAGAAGGGTTAGCCAAAAACATTCAGTACTTC. Translation gives CSAREGLAKNIQYF.

This chain joins TRBV4-1 and TRBJ1-6; no clear D. The CDR3 length is 15 residues. The V end was cut by 0 bases, the J end by 6 bases, with 9 bases between. The germline V gene encodes CDR1 MGHRA and CDR2 YSYEKL. DNA of the CDR3: TGCGCCAGCAGCCAAGAGTGGGAAATTAATTCACCCCTCCACTTT. This encodes CASSQEWEINSPLHF.

This chain uses TRBV15 with TRBJ1-6, with a possible D match to TRBD1 (5 bases). Germline CDR1 reads LNHNV; CDR2 reads YYDKDF (reference sequence). The length of the CDR3 is 13 residues. V lost 3 bases to trimming and J lost 10 bases, with 10 bases between them. The CDR3 region is CATSRDIRSPLHF. In DNA, the CDR3 is TGTGCCACCAGCAGGGACATCCGCTCACCCCTCCACTTT.

This clonotype has more than one count but fewer than ten. The gene calls are TRBV13 and TRBJ1-4; D uncertain. The CDR3 spans 14 residues. Germline lookup yields CDR1 PRHDT and CDR2 FYEKMQ (reference sequence). The V gene lost 3 bases and the J gene lost 7 bases, with 12 bases spanning the gap. In nucleotides, the CDR3 is TGTGCCAGCAGCTTTTTCTTCAAGAGTGAAAAACTGTTTTTT. It encodes CASSFFFKSEKLFF.

In this sample, this clonotype turned up a few times. The rearrangement links TRBV12-3 or TRBV12-4 to TRBJ1-1, with D unresolved. The CDR3 covers 12 residues. Trimming pared 6 bases from V and 6 bases from J, leaving 11 bases between. CDR3 nucleotide sequence: TGTGCCAGCAGGCGACGGTCTCCTGAAGCTTTCTTT. Amino acids: CASRRRSPEAFF.

V is TRBV5-1 and J is TRBJ2-3, with TRBD2 as a possible D gene (5 bases). V lost 3 bases and J lost 6, with 11 bases in between. Germline V gene data show CDR1 as SGHRS and CDR2 as YFSETQ. This CDR3 comprises 13 residues. CDR3 sequence (DNA): TGCGCCAGCAGCTCGCCGGGGTTGGATACGCAGTATTTT. Translating it yields CASSSPGLDTQYF.

There are a few counts of this clonotype. V usage is TRBV27 and J usage is TRBJ2-1; 15 nucleotides match TRBD2. V shed 5 bases, J shed 9 bases, and the junction held 8 bases outside the gene matches. In germline, CDR1 is MNHEY, CDR2 SMNVEV (reference sequence). The CDR3 is 16 amino acids. This chain's CDR3 is CASSPGTSGRIGEQFF. The CDR3 DNA follows: TGTGCCAGCAGTCCTGGGACTAGCGGGAGGATAGGTGAGCAGTTCTTC.

This clonotype has more than one count but fewer than ten. The CDR3 loop reads CASSLGDRGNQPQHF. CDR3 DNA sequence: TGTGCCAGCAGCTTGGGGGACAGGGGAAACCAGCCCCAGCATTTT. The chain has TRBV5-6 and TRBJ1-5; 10 bases align to TRBD1. The CDR3 is made up of 15 amino acids. V gave up 0 bases and J gave up 7 bases; unmatched junction bases: 4. Germline V gene lookup returns CDR1 SGHDT and CDR2 YYEEEE. Based on the CDR3 plus reference TRBV5-6 and TRBJ1-5, the full variable domain is DAGVTQSPTHLIKTRGQQVTLRCSPKSGHDTVSWYQQALGQGPQFIFQYYEEEERQRGNFPDRFSGHQFPNYSSELNVNALLLGDSALYLCASSLGDRGNQPQHFGDGTRLSIL.

This clonotype was observed a few times. This chain links TRBV9 with TRBJ2-3, with 11 nucleotides matching TRBD2. The CDR3 contains 16 residues. Germline values: CDR1 SGDLS, CDR2 YYNGEE. The ends lost 0 bases at V and 4 bases at J; junction bases unmatched: 4. The CDR3 DNA reads as TGTGCCAGCAGCGTAGTTAGCGGGGGGGGACCAGATACGCAGTATTTT. It specifies CASSVVSGGGPDTQYF.

V is TRBV15 and J is TRBJ2-3; possible D gene TRBD2, 6 bases. CDR1 is LNHNV, CDR2 YYDKDF, per germline (reference sequence). Trimming took 1 base from V and 3 from J, leaving 14 bases between them. This CDR3 spans 16 amino acids. CDR3 in DNA: TGTGCCACCAGCAGAGCCGGGACTCCGAATACAGATACGCAGTATTTT. This encodes CATSRAGTPNTDTQYF.

The chain joins TRBV30 to TRBJ1-2; D gene uncertain. Germline CDR1 reads GTSNPN; CDR2 reads SVGIG (reference sequence). V was trimmed by 3 bases and J by 6 bases, leaving 23 bases between them. CDR3 size: 16 residues. CDR3 protein: CAWSSPRNTISHGYTF. The CDR3 DNA sequence: TGTGCCTGGAGCTCTCCCCGGAATACCATATCCCATGGCTACACCTTC.

This clonotype was counted only a few times. This chain joins TRBV4-1 and TRBJ2-7; a weak D match, TRBD2 (5 bases). V lost 1 base, J lost 4 bases, and 14 bases lay in between. Germline values: CDR1 MGHRA, CDR2 YSYEKL. This CDR3 is built from 15 residues. The chain's CDR3 is CASSQGPLARYEQYF. The CDR3, as DNA: TGCGCCAGCAGCCAAGGGCCCCTAGCTAGGTACGAGCAGTACTTC.

This clonotype was seen more than once but under ten times. The gene calls are TRBV27 and TRBJ2-1; the D gene could be TRBD1 or TRBD2 (7 bases each). V lost 0 bases to trimming and J lost 5 bases, with 14 bases between them. The CDR3 has 16 residues. Looked up from germline, CDR1 is MNHEY and CDR2 is SMNVEV (reference sequence). The CDR3 here is CASSLSGQGGNNEQFF. The CDR3 DNA reads TGTGCCAGCAGTTTATCGGGCCAGGGGGGGAACAATGAGCAGTTCTTC.

The rearrangement uses TRBV7-9 and TRBJ2-5; the match to TRBD2 covers 10 bases. J lost 5 bases, V lost 5 bases, and 11 bases had no gene match. Germline CDR1 reads SEHNR; CDR2 reads FQNEAQ (reference sequence). CDR3 length: 16 residues. The CDR3 spells CASSEPSGRAGETQYF. In DNA, the CDR3 is TGTGCCAGCAGCGAACCCAGCGGGAGGGCCGGGGAGACCCAGTACTTC.

The rearrangement links TRBV29-1 to TRBJ1-1; 8 nucleotides agree with TRBD1. This CDR3 has 13 residues. Germline trimming cut 5 bases from V and 4 bases from J; bases unmatched to any gene: 6. Germline CDR1 is SQVTM and CDR2 is ANQGSEA. CDR3 in DNA: TGCAGCGTTCAGGAGACAGGGGCCACTGAAGCTTTCTTT. Amino acid sequence: CSVQETGATEAFF.

This clonotype was recorded a few times. This chain links TRBV9 with TRBJ2-2; TRBD2 might be the D (6 bases). Between the trimmed V and J ends, which lost 0 bases and 8 bases, there was a span of 8 bases. The V gene's germline CDR1 is SGDLS and CDR2 YYNGEE. The CDR3 consists of 13 residues. The CDR3 protein is CASSVDGRGELFF. The CDR3 region has the DNA TGTGCCAGCAGCGTAGACGGGAGAGGGGAGCTGTTTTTT.

This clonotype has just a few counts. The V call is TRBV9, the J call TRBJ2-7; D may be TRBD2 (6 bases). Germline V gene sequence: CDR1 SGDLS, CDR2 YYNGEE. The CDR3 extends over 14 amino acids. The germline V and J ends were trimmed by 0 bases and 3 bases, with 10 bases remaining between them. The CDR3 bases are TGTGCCAGCAGCGTAGGAAGTAGCGGCTACGAGCAGTACTTC. Translation: CASSVGSSGYEQYF.

This rearrangement joins TRBV4-2 to TRBJ1-2; a possible D gene is TRBD1 (6 bases). The CDR3 loop spans 14 amino acids. V dropped 1 base and J dropped 1 base, with 7 bases sitting between them. From germline, CDR1 is LGHNA and CDR2 YNFKEQ. The CDR3 protein is CASSQGQDNYGYTF. The CDR3, as DNA: TGTGCCAGCAGCCAAGGACAGGATAACTATGGCTACACCTTC.

This clonotype was observed a handful of times. The J gene is TRBJ2-1, the V gene TRBV20-1; 8 positions agree with TRBD2. The CDR3 loop spans 16 amino acids. V lost 0 bases to trimming and J lost 3 bases; unmatched junction nucleotides: 7. CDR1 DFQATT and CDR2 SNEGSKA come from the germline V gene (reference sequence). CDR3 DNA: TGCAGTGCTAGAGATATTGGGGCGGGAGGCTACAATGAGCAGTTCTTC. This codes for CSARDIGAGGYNEQFF.

This clonotype turned up a few times. This chain links TRBV5-1 with TRBJ2-3; TRBD2 agrees at 10 bases. CDR3 size: 18 residues. The V segment lost 3 bases and the J segment 1 base; nucleotides outside the gene matches: 11. CDR1 and CDR2 from the germline V gene are SGHRS and YFSETQ. The CDR3 DNA follows: TGCGCCAGCAGCTCGGATTCCTCCGGGACTAGCGGCACAGATACGCAGTATTTT. This encodes CASSSDSSGTSGTDTQYF.

This clonotype was seen once. The genes are TRBV7-9 and TRBJ2-1; 10 bases are shared with TRBD1. Losses at the gene ends were 1 base for V and 4 bases for J; bases not matched to a gene: 4. Germline assignment: CDR1 SEHNR and CDR2 FQNEAQ (reference sequence). The CDR3 runs 16 residues. The chain's CDR3 is CASSLETGGVYNEQFF. CDR3 in DNA: TGTGCCAGCAGCTTAGAGACAGGGGGCGTTTACAATGAGCAGTTCTTC.